This T cell receptor (beta chain) was profiled in a study of Graves' ophthalmopathy and Graves' hyperthyroidism. Only a few counts were recorded for this clonotype. Its antigen is unidentified. One junction end disagrees with the germline gene, perhaps due to a read error. For repertoire sequencing, the TCR beta CDR3 regions were amplified from RNA transcripts. HTBI-primed first-round RT-PCR preceded second-round multiplex PCR. TCRdb itself ran the multiplex PCR reads through MiXCR, one entry per CDR3 protein. The table shows about 400,000 distinct CDR3 sequences, with 15% occurring only once. Hyperthyroidism qualified as stable when ophthalmopathy did not develop within 18 months of follow-up. Isolation of PBMCs was performed using about 9 ml of fresh peripheral blood. Germline V lookup: CDR1 SGHAT, CDR2 FQNNGV. This CDR3 region has 14 residues. Findings of the study overall: Ophthalmopathy progression was predicted with under 71% sensitivity and 72% to 75% specificity. Between ophthalmopathy and stable hyperthyroidism, a 13-signature model drew a separation with about 85% sensitivity and 70% to 84% specificity.

The sequence was obtained from a woman aged 18 to 35 with stable Graves' hyperthyroidism. The chain combines TRBV11-2 with TRBJ2-5, with D unclear. Sequencing input: peripheral blood. The CDR3 region has the DNA TGTGCCAGCAGCTTAGAGGTTCTGGAAGAGACCAAGTACTTC. Its protein product is CASSLEVLEETKYF.